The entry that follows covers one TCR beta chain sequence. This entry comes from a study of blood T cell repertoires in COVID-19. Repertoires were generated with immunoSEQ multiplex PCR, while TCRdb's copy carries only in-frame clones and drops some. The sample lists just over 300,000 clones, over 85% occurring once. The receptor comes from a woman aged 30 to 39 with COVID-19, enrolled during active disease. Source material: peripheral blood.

This CDR3 reads CASSLVSGQGIGYTF. CDR3 nucleotides: TGCGCCAGCAGCTTGGTCAGCGGCCAGGGGATTGGCTACACCTTC. The rearrangement links TRBV5-1 to TRBJ1-2; a weak D match, TRBD1 (6 bases). Germline V gene lookup returns CDR1 SGHRS and CDR2 YFSETQ. V lost 0 bases and J 7 bases, leaving 16 bases between the germline ends. The CDR3 is made up of 15 amino acids.